The 5 T cell receptor beta chains reported below all come from one sample, sequenced in a study of blood T cell repertoires in COVID-19. Produced via immunoSEQ multiplex PCR; TCRdb's table is partial and in-frame only. The table includes about 140,000 clones, roughly 90% detected once. Sequencing was carried out using peripheral blood. All receptors derive from a man in his fifties with active or convalescent COVID-19.

The chain joins TRBV12-3 or TRBV12-4 to TRBJ1-4; 8 bases are a match to TRBD1. The CDR3 sequence is 12 residues long. Trimming cost V 6 bases and J 14 bases; bases outside gene matches: 8. CDR3 region: CASSGDRSFLFF. CDR3 bases: TGTGCCAGCAGCGGGGACAGGTCCTTTCTGTTTTTT.

This chain links TRBV6-2 or TRBV6-3 with TRBJ1-2, with unresolved D. The CDR3 spans 11 residues. Germline loops: CDR1 MNHEY, CDR2 SVGEGT. The V end lost 1 base, the J end lost 8 bases, and 5 bases lay between the germline ends. The CDR3 coding sequence is TGTGCCAGCAGTTACTACGGGGGCTACACCTTC. It translates to CASSYYGGYTF.

Remarks on this clone: A read error is likely, as this CDR3 ends without the conserved phenylalanine or tryptophan. The limits of the CDR3 on the DNA are not certain, so only TCRdb's listed CDR3 is given. The chain links TRBV4-2 to TRBJ2-7; TRBD1, the table's D call, was not compared with the DNA. The CDR3 extends over 14 residues, inclusive of both ends. The germline CDR1 and CDR2 sequences are LGHNA and YNFKEQ. The chain's CDR3 is CASSQDLDGRGDTG.

This chain connects TRBV15 to TRBJ1-1, with D tentatively TRBD1 (5 bases). The CDR3 consists of 15 residues. The germline V gene encodes CDR1 LNHNV and CDR2 YYDKDF (reference sequence). Trimming shortened V by 0 bases and J by 1 base, and 9 bases separated the two germline ends. CDR3 DNA sequence: TGTGCCACCAGCAGAGATGGAGGGGAGAACACTGAAGCTTTCTTT. As protein: CATSRDGGENTEAFF.

Only a few counts were recorded for this clone. The CDR3, as DNA: TGTGCCAGCAACCGACCCTCCGGGACAGGGACCAGGCAGCCCCAGCATTTT. This gives the protein CASNRPSGTGTRQPQHF. V gene TRBV28 combines with J gene TRBJ1-5; 9 bases are shared with TRBD1. This CDR3 spans 17 amino acids. V gave up 7 bases and J gave up 7 bases; unmatched junction bases: 17. CDR1 and CDR2 (germline): MDHEN, SYDVKM.